The rows below give T cell receptor beta chains drawn from one sample of a study of blood T cell repertoires in COVID-19. Repertoires were generated with immunoSEQ multiplex PCR, while TCRdb's copy carries only in-frame clones and drops some. The table lists 35,000 to 55,000 clones, under 85% of them singletons. Sequencing used peripheral blood. These receptors came from a man aged 55 to 70 with active COVID-19. CDR3s include the opening cysteine and the closing phenylalanine or tryptophan. The D gene is left open where the match is weak. Some rows mark clone size as missing; the rest say once, few, many or name a class of expanded clone.

J: TRBJ2-5
D: TRBD2
V: TRBV9
size: .
CDR3: CASSVGLAGATYQETQYF
DNA: TGTGCCAGCAGCGTGGGCCTAGCGGGGGCTACGTACCAAGAGACCCAGTACTTC

J: TRBJ2-3
D: TRBD2
V: TRBV7-2
size: .
CDR3: CASSPRTSGGLSTDTQYF
DNA: TGTGCCAGCAGCCCCCGGACTAGCGGGGGGCTTAGCACAGATACGCAGTATTTT

J: TRBJ2-5
D: TRBD2
V: TRBV30
size: .
CDR3: CAWGSASGGLAQYF
DNA: TGTGCCTGGGGCTCGGCTAGCGGGGGATTGGCCCAGTACTTC

J: TRBJ2-3
D: .
V: TRBV28
size: .
CDR3: CASSLFNQGSSTDTQYF
DNA: TGTGCCAGCAGTTTATTCAATCAGGGGTCGAGCACAGATACGCAGTATTTT

J: TRBJ2-3
D: .
V: TRBV12-3/TRBV12-4
size: .
CDR3: CASKDGGTDTQYF
DNA: TGTGCCAGCAAGGACGGGGGAACAGATACGCAGTATTTT

J: TRBJ1-1
D: .
V: TRBV19
size: .
CDR3: CASGEGGTSNTEAFF
DNA: TGTGCCAGCGGGGAAGGGGGAACCTCGAACACTGAAGCTTTCTTT

J: TRBJ2-7
D: .
V: TRBV7-8
size: few
CDR3: CASSLGADSYYEQYF
DNA: TGTGCCAGCAGCTTGGGAGCGGATTCGTACTACGAGCAGTACTTC

J: TRBJ1-1
D: TRBD1
V: TRBV7-2
size: .
CDR3: CASSPRNRGPEAFF
DNA: TGCGCCAGCAGCCCCAGAAACAGGGGCCCTGAAGCTTTCTTT

J: TRBJ2-5
D: TRBD2
V: TRBV6-5
size: .
CDR3: CASSYSLSGETQYF
DNA: TGTGCCAGCAGTTACTCGCTTAGCGGGGAGACCCAGTACTTC

J: TRBJ1-4
D: .
V: TRBV3-1/TRBV3-2
size: .
CDR3: CASSQGGPLNERVFF
DNA: TGTGCCAGCAGCCAAGGAGGACCTCTCAATGAGAGGGTGTTTTTT

J: TRBJ2-1
D: TRBD1
V: TRBV4-3
size: .
CDR3: CASSQDGGQGASNEQFF
DNA: TGCGCCAGCAGCCAAGATGGGGGACAGGGGGCAAGTAATGAGCAGTTCTTC

J: TRBJ1-5
D: .
V: TRBV5-3
size: few
CDR3: CARSGRVWVQYQPQHF
DNA: TGTGCCAGAAGCGGGCGAGTATGGGTTCAATATCAGCCCCAGCATTTT

J: TRBJ2-3
D: .
V: TRBV27
size: .
CDR3: CASSLSVLATDTQYF
DNA: TGTGCCAGCAGTTTATCGGTCCTAGCCACAGATACGCAGTATTTT

J: TRBJ2-3
D: TRBD1
V: TRBV5-1
size: .
CDR3: CASSSAGTGFADTQYF
DNA: TGCGCCAGCAGCAGCGCCGGGACAGGGTTTGCAGATACGCAGTATTTT

J: TRBJ2-7
D: .
V: TRBV6-4
size: .
CDR3: CLKEAASSYEQYF
DNA: TGTCTTAAGGAGGCAGCTTCCTCCTACGAGCAGTACTTC

J: TRBJ2-1
D: TRBD1
V: TRBV3-1/TRBV3-2
size: .
CDR3: CASRQTGVNEQFF
DNA: TGTGCCAGCAGACAGACAGGGGTGAATGAGCAGTTCTTC

J: TRBJ2-7
D: TRBD1
V: TRBV4-3
size: .
CDR3: CASSQGYRGPYEQYF
DNA: TGCGCCAGCAGCCAAGGCTACAGGGGACCCTACGAGCAGTACTTC

J: TRBJ2-7
D: .
V: TRBV18
size: .
CDR3: CASSPRVYEQYF
DNA: TGTGCCAGCTCACCAAGAGTTTACGAGCAGTACTTC

J: TRBJ2-2
D: .
V: TRBV7-2
size: .
CDR3: CASSLTTYTGELFF
DNA: TGTGCCAGCAGCTTAACCACTTACACCGGGGAGCTGTTTTTT

J: TRBJ2-1
D: TRBD2
V: TRBV3-1/TRBV3-2
size: .
CDR3: CASSLVRTSARNEQFF
DNA: TGTGCCAGCAGCTTGGTTAGGACTAGCGCCCGGAATGAGCAGTTCTTC

J: TRBJ2-7
D: .
V: TRBV27
size: .
CDR3: CASSLFGGSISYEQYF
DNA: TGTGCCAGCAGTCTCTTTGGGGGCTCCATCTCCTACGAGCAGTACTTC

J: TRBJ1-6
D: .
V: TRBV11-2
size: .
CDR3: CASSLRSTSYNSPLHF
DNA: TGTGCCAGCAGCTTGCGGAGCACCTCCTATAATTCACCCCTCCACTTT

J: TRBJ2-7
D: TRBD2
V: TRBV6-5
size: .
CDR3: CASSLLAGGREQYF
DNA: TGTGCCAGCAGCTTACTAGCGGGGGGGCGGGAGCAGTACTTC

J: TRBJ1-1
D: .
V: TRBV2
size: few
CDR3: CAREDIRHRNTEAFF
DNA: TGTGCCCGAGAGGACATAAGACATAGGAACACTGAAGCTTTCTTT

J: TRBJ2-1
D: .
V: TRBV28
size: .
CDR3: CASSRKTGIVPNEQFF
DNA: TGTGCCAGCAGCCGTAAGACGGGGATAGTACCGAATGAGCAGTTCTTC

J: TRBJ2-3
D: TRBD2
V: TRBV4-2
size: .
CDR3: CASSQDSGGAGTDTQYF
DNA: TGTGCCAGCAGCCAAGATAGCGGGGGGGCGGGCACAGATACGCAGTATTTT

J: TRBJ2-1
D: TRBD2
V: TRBV3-1/TRBV3-2
size: .
CDR3: CASSRPSSGGAREQFF
DNA: TGTGCCAGCAGCCGCCCCTCTAGCGGGGGGGCCCGTGAGCAGTTCTTC

J: TRBJ1-5
D: TRBD1
V: TRBV6-6
size: .
CDR3: CASSYATGVNQPQHF
DNA: TGTGCCAGCAGTTACGCGACAGGGGTCAATCAGCCCCAGCATTTT

J: TRBJ2-3
D: TRBD2
V: TRBV7-2
size: .
CDR3: CASSLMASGLSTDTQYF
DNA: TGTGCCAGCAGCTTAATGGCTAGCGGGTTGAGCACAGATACGCAGTATTTT

J: TRBJ2-2
D: .
V: TRBV7-9
size: few
CDR3: CASSGSTGGELFF
DNA: TGTGCCAGCAGCGGATCGACTGGCGGGGAGCTGTTTTTT

J: TRBJ1-5
D: .
V: TRBV28
size: .
CDR3: CASSRGHRNQPQHF
DNA: TGTGCCAGCAGCCGAGGACACCGGAATCAGCCCCAGCATTTT

J: TRBJ2-7
D: TRBD2
V: TRBV27
size: .
CDR3: CASSLSGGGTTYEQYF
DNA: TGTGCCAGCAGTTTATCCGGCGGGGGGACGACCTACGAGCAGTACTTC

J: TRBJ2-3
D: .
V: TRBV3-1/TRBV3-2
size: .
CDR3: CASSGGRTQYF
DNA: TGTGCCAGCAGCGGGGGGAGAACGCAGTATTTT

J: TRBJ2-1
D: .
V: TRBV6-5
size: .
CDR3: CASSYRQGQEQFF
DNA: TGTGCCAGCAGTTACCGGCAGGGACAAGAGCAGTTCTTC

J: TRBJ2-6
D: TRBD1
V: TRBV27
size: .
CDR3: CASTPSPGQGITYGANVLTF
DNA: TGTGCCAGCACCCCCTCACCGGGACAGGGAATCACGTATGGGGCCAACGTCCTGACTTTC

J: TRBJ1-2
D: .
V: TRBV6-1
size: few
CDR3: CASSDYSNYGYTF
DNA: TGTGCCAGCAGTGATTACAGTAACTATGGCTACACCTTC

J: TRBJ2-1
D: TRBD2
V: TRBV27
size: .
CDR3: CASSSPGGAGGGNEQFF
DNA: TGTGCCAGCAGTTCCCCCGGGGGAGCGGGGGGGGGCAATGAGCAGTTCTTC

J: TRBJ2-3
D: .
V: TRBV19
size: .
CDR3: CATLTSTDTQYF
DNA: TGTGCCACACTTACGAGCACAGATACGCAGTATTTT

J: TRBJ2-3
D: TRBD2
V: TRBV5-1
size: once
CDR3: CASSLGLARDTQYF
DNA: TGCGCCAGCAGTCTGGGACTAGCTAGGGATACGCAGTATTTT

J: TRBJ2-7
D: TRBD1
V: TRBV7-9
size: .
CDR3: CASSDRDRGLYEQYF
DNA: TGTGCCAGCAGCGACCGGGACAGGGGGCTTTACGAGCAGTACTTC

J: TRBJ2-3
D: .
V: TRBV9
size: .
CDR3: CASSVGSGGRGTDTQYF
DNA: TGTGCCAGCAGCGTAGGATCTGGGGGCAGAGGCACAGATACGCAGTATTTT